Shown below are 5 T cell receptor beta chains from a single sample sequenced in a study of Graves' ophthalmopathy and Graves' hyperthyroidism. Researchers took RNA transcripts and amplified TCR beta CDR3 regions from them. The first round was an RT-PCR with HTBI primers, and the second round was a multiplex PCR. TCRdb re-analysed the multiplex PCR reads in MiXCR, keeping a single row per CDR3 protein. The profile covers around 1,200,000 distinct CDR3 sequences, with 35% to 45% appearing a single time and over 8.5% taken by the ten largest. Sequencing was performed on peripheral blood or thyroid tissue (not recorded which). The receptors were gathered from an adult man with Graves' hyperthyroidism.

The V call is TRBV20-1, the J call TRBJ2-7, with D perhaps TRBD1 or TRBD2 (6 bases each). The germline CDR1 and CDR2 sequences are DFQATT and SNEGSKA (reference sequence). The V end lost 1 base, the J end lost 3 bases, and 16 bases lay between the germline ends. The CDR3 consists of 15 residues. Written as DNA, the CDR3 is TGCAGTGCTAGAGGCGCGGGACACAACGACTACGAGCAGTACTTC. Protein sequence: CSARGAGHNDYEQYF.

This chain links TRBV9 with TRBJ2-5; D may correspond to TRBD1 or TRBD2 (5 bases each). Germline V CDR1 and CDR2: SGDLS, YYNGEE. The CDR3 extends over 14 amino acids. V lost 6 bases and J lost 6, with 18 bases in between. The CDR3 region is CASTKGPGAKTQYF. As DNA, the CDR3 is TGTGCCAGCACCAAGGGTCCCGGGGCCAAGACCCAGTACTTC.

Worth noting for this clonotype: At one boundary the junction diverges from the germline segment, which might be a read error. The chain carries TRBV20-1 and TRBJ1-1; D not certain. The CDR3 consists of 14 residues. CDR1 DFQATT and CDR2 SNEGSKA come from the germline V gene (reference sequence). The CDR3 region is CSASSPVMNTEAFF. The CDR3, as DNA: TGCAGTGCTAGTTCGCCAGTCATGAACACCGAAGCTTTCTTT.

Only a few counts were recorded for this clonotype. The chain couples TRBV20-1 to TRBJ2-7, with unresolved D. CDR1 DFQATT and CDR2 SNEGSKA come from the germline V gene (reference sequence). V was cut by 4 bases and J by 7 bases, with 8 bases left in between. The CDR3 is 10 amino acids. CDR3 nucleotides: TGCAGTGCTACGGTGCGAGAGCAGTACTTC. Protein product: CSATVREQYF.

This clonotype has only a few counts. The gene calls are TRBV11-2 and TRBJ1-1; no definite D call. Germline-derived CDR1 and CDR2 are SGHAT and FQNNGV. The CDR3 totals 14 residues. V dropped 1 base and J dropped 5 bases, with 11 bases sitting between them. The CDR3 sequence is CASSLGVRGTEAFF. The CDR3 DNA follows: TGTGCCAGCAGCTTAGGGGTCCGGGGAACTGAAGCTTTCTTT.